This TCR beta chain is from a study of blood T cell repertoires in COVID-19. In the study overall: Sites in the United States, Italy and Spain provided acute and convalescent COVID-19 samples.

The ends lost 2 bases at V and 8 bases at J; junction bases unmatched: 4. From germline, CDR1 is SGHTA and CDR2 FQGTGA. The CDR3 covers 13 residues. Assay used: immunoSEQ multiplex PCR; TCRdb lists only in-frame clones, some missing. The data hold about 83,000 clones, with 75% to 90% observed a single time. This sequence joins TRBV7-3 and TRBJ1-2; 8 bases map to TRBD1. Material for sequencing was peripheral blood. This TCR derives from a woman between 50 and 59 years old with active or convalescent COVID-19. The DNA for the CDR3 is TGTGCCAGCAGCTTAGGACAGGGTATCGGCTACACCTTC. It is translated as CASSLGQGIGYTF.